This is a list of T cell receptor beta chains from one sample in a study of T cell responses to AZD1222 COVID-19 vaccine. TCRdb keeps only in-frame clones here, not all; method: immunoSEQ multiplex PCR. The table records over 90,000 clones, 90% of them present only once. The sequenced sample was peripheral blood, obtained on day 0 of AZD1222 vaccination. These TCRs come from an adult in good health. CDR3s include the opening cysteine and the closing phenylalanine or tryptophan. A D gene is named only where the DNA matches it firmly. Size values are once, few and many counts, or a class for expanded clones, and some rows have none.

TRBJ2-5	TRBV4-1	NA	NA	CASSQGRAGYQETQYF	TGCGCCAGCAGCCAAGGCAGGGCGGGTTACCAAGAGACCCAGTACTTC
TRBJ2-7	TRBV12-3/TRBV12-4	NA	NA	CASSQNIDEQYF	TGTGCCAGCAGTCAGAACATAGACGAGCAGTACTTC
TRBJ2-5	TRBV7-8	NA	TRBD1	CASSPTSGTGGWETQYF	TGTGCCAGCAGCCCAACCTCCGGGACAGGGGGCTGGGAGACCCAGTACTTC
TRBJ1-2	TRBV7-8	NA	NA	CASSLAWGRNYGYTF	TGTGCCAGCAGCTTAGCCTGGGGCCGTAACTATGGCTACACCTTC
TRBJ2-3	TRBV2	NA	NA	CASRFLDTQYF	TGTGCCAGCAGGTTTTTGGATACGCAGTATTTT
TRBJ2-7	TRBV2	NA	NA	CASKTAYEQYF	TGTGCCAGCAAGACAGCCTACGAGCAGTACTTC
TRBJ1-1	TRBV24-1	NA	TRBD1	CATTTGQGASTEAFF	TGTGCCACCACCACAGGACAGGGGGCGTCCACTGAAGCTTTCTTT
TRBJ1-5	TRBV3-1/TRBV3-2	NA	TRBD1	CASNLDRGENIGNQPQHF	TGTGCCAGCAATTTGGACAGGGGTGAGAATATAGGCAATCAGCCCCAGCATTTT
TRBJ2-7	TRBV2	NA	TRBD1	CASSGQGAGEQYF	TGTGCCAGCAGCGGACAGGGGGCTGGAGAGCAGTACTTC
TRBJ1-2	TRBV6-2/TRBV6-3	NA	TRBD1	CASSTYRGMYYGYTF	TGTGCCAGCAGTACTTACAGGGGGATGTACTATGGCTACACCTTC
TRBJ1-1	TRBV6-5	NA	TRBD1	CASSQQGVGVAFF	TGTGCCAGCAGTCAACAGGGGGTAGGAGTAGCTTTCTTT
TRBJ1-1	TRBV18	NA	NA	CASSPGWGRSTEAFF	TGTGCCAGCTCACCAGGTTGGGGGCGTAGCACTGAAGCTTTCTTT
TRBJ1-1	TRBV19	NA	NA	CASQIRGNTEAFF	TGTGCCAGTCAAATTCGGGGGAACACTGAAGCTTTCTTT
TRBJ1-3	TRBV28	NA	TRBD1	CASSIDRVGDTIYF	TGTGCCAGCAGCATTGACAGGGTGGGGGACACCATATATTTT
TRBJ2-1	TRBV9	NA	NA	CASSVGTAGEQFF	TGTGCCAGCAGCGTAGGGACCGCTGGGGAGCAGTTCTTC
TRBJ2-2	TRBV5-1	NA	TRBD1	CASSIALGQENTGELFF	TGCGCCAGCAGCATTGCTTTGGGACAGGAGAACACCGGGGAGCTGTTTTTT
TRBJ1-1	TRBV4-3	NA	NA	CASSQDLWQEAFF	TGCGCCAGCAGCCAAGATCTTTGGCAGGAAGCTTTCTTT
TRBJ1-2	TRBV13	NA	NA	CASSLGGRQGNYGYTF	TGTGCCAGCAGCTTAGGGGGACGTCAAGGTAACTATGGCTACACCTTC
TRBJ1-1	TRBV6-2/TRBV6-3	once	NA	CASSFYTEAFF	TGTGCCAGCAGTTTCTACACTGAAGCTTTCTTT
TRBJ1-2	TRBV4-1	NA	TRBD1	CASSQLITGTGSLRDYGYTF	TGCGCCAGCAGCCAACTTATTACCGGGACAGGGAGTTTGCGAGACTATGGCTACACCTTC
TRBJ1-2	TRBV18	NA	NA	CASSPNSEGHGYTF	TGTGCCAGCTCACCGAACTCAGAAGGTCATGGCTACACCTTC
TRBJ2-7	TRBV7-8	NA	NA	CASSLSGPDSAYEQYF	TGTGCCAGCAGCTTATCGGGCCCAGATTCTGCCTACGAGCAGTACTTC
TRBJ1-1	TRBV27	NA	NA	CASNGPSATEAFF	TGTGCCAGCAATGGACCGAGCGCGACTGAAGCTTTCTTT
TRBJ1-1	TRBV25-1	NA	NA	CASTRQMNTEAFF	TGTGCCAGCACCCGACAGATGAACACTGAAGCTTTCTTT
TRBJ2-1	TRBV4-3	NA	NA	CASSQGAANSYNEQFF	TGCGCCAGCAGCCAAGGGGCAGCCAACTCCTACAATGAGCAGTTCTTC
TRBJ2-7	TRBV29-1	once	NA	CSVAKGLTGGLPYEQYF	TGCAGCGTTGCAAAGGGGCTAACGGGGGGCCTGCCCTACGAGCAGTACTTC
TRBJ1-1	TRBV28	NA	NA	CASLDTNTEAFF	TGTGCCAGCCTGGATACGAACACTGAAGCTTTCTTT
TRBJ2-1	TRBV4-2	NA	NA	CASSPPSDEQFF	TGTGCCAGCAGTCCTCCAAGCGATGAGCAGTTCTTC
TRBJ2-1	TRBV4-1	NA	TRBD2	CASSQGEIRGGSSYNEQFF	TGCGCCAGCAGCCAAGGAGAGATCCGGGGGGGAAGCTCCTACAATGAGCAGTTCTTC
TRBJ2-3	TRBV5-1	NA	TRBD2	CASSFTSVGDTQYF	TGCGCCAGCAGCTTTACTAGCGTCGGAGATACGCAGTATTTT
TRBJ2-5	TRBV7-9	NA	NA	CASSFLGHQETQYF	TGTGCCAGCAGCTTCCTCGGCCATCAAGAGACCCAGTACTTC
TRBJ1-4	TRBV6-1	NA	TRBD1	CASSESTGGTEKLFF	TGTGCCAGCAGTGAATCTACAGGGGGCACTGAAAAACTGTTTTTT
TRBJ1-5	TRBV4-1	NA	NA	CASSQEARNQPQHF	TGCGCCAGCAGCCAAGAGGCGCGAAATCAGCCCCAGCATTTT
TRBJ1-1	TRBV4-3	once	NA	CASSQVRNTEAFF	TGCGCCAGCAGCCAAGTTCGGAACACTGAAGCTTTCTTT
TRBJ2-2	TRBV4-1	NA	TRBD2	CASSHPGLAGVPGELFF	TGCGCCAGCAGCCACCCTGGTCTAGCGGGGGTCCCCGGGGAGCTGTTTTTT
TRBJ2-1	TRBV28	NA	NA	CASSPRRHVTEQFF	TGTGCCAGCAGCCCCAGACGTCACGTCACTGAGCAGTTCTTC
TRBJ2-7	TRBV9	NA	NA	CASSADTKSYEQYF	TGTGCCAGCAGCGCGGACACTAAGTCCTACGAGCAGTACTTC
TRBJ1-1	TRBV13	NA	NA	CASSLYRAEAFF	TGTGCCAGCAGCTTATACAGGGCGGAAGCTTTCTTT
TRBJ2-2	TRBV7-8	NA	NA	CASSLDGTRGRELFF	TGTGCCAGCAGCTTAGACGGGACCCGAGGTCGGGAGCTGTTTTTT
TRBJ1-4	TRBV15	NA	NA	CATSRGQTEAEKLFF	TGTGCCACCAGCAGAGGACAGACCGAGGCAGAAAAACTGTTTTTT
TRBJ1-5	TRBV6-1	NA	NA	CASSEFFAASNQPQHF	TGTGCCAGCAGTGAATTCTTTGCCGCTAGCAATCAGCCCCAGCATTTT
TRBJ1-1	TRBV6-5	NA	NA	CASARDRRSGTEAFF	TGTGCCAGCGCCCGGGACCGCCGTAGTGGCACTGAAGCTTTCTTT
TRBJ1-1	TRBV21-1	NA	NA	CASTRSLREMGAFF	TGTGCCAGCACCCGAAGTTTAAGGGAGATGGGAGCTTTCTTT
TRBJ1-5	TRBV27	NA	TRBD1	CASRSVLRDRGSQPQHF	TGTGCCAGCAGATCCGTACTCCGGGACAGGGGTTCTCAGCCCCAGCATTTT
TRBJ1-2	TRBV6-5	NA	TRBD1	CASSYQDRRSGYTF	TGTGCCAGCAGTTACCAGGACAGGAGAAGTGGCTACACCTTC
TRBJ1-6	TRBV4-2	NA	NA	CASSQDFVGGGRSPLHF	TGTGCCAGCAGCCAAGATTTCGTTGGAGGGGGAAGGTCACCCCTCCACTTT
TRBJ2-1	TRBV6-5	NA	NA	CASREGGGHYNEQFF	TGTGCCAGCAGAGAGGGTGGGGGCCACTACAATGAGCAGTTCTTC
TRBJ1-4	TRBV6-6	NA	TRBD1	CASSLQGAKLFF	TGTGCCAGCAGTCTACAGGGGGCCAAACTGTTTTTT
TRBJ1-2	TRBV27	NA	NA	CASSLSTTGVDGYTF	TGTGCCAGCAGTTTATCCACGACAGGCGTTGATGGCTACACCTTC
TRBJ2-3	TRBV13	NA	NA	CASSSTQDTQYF	TGTGCCAGCAGCTCGACCCAGGATACGCAGTATTTT
TRBJ2-3	TRBV4-2	NA	NA	CASSQEGVRILTDTQYF	TGTGCCAGCAGCCAAGAGGGGGTACGAATCCTCACAGATACGCAGTATTTT
TRBJ1-1	TRBV5-1	NA	NA	CASRDVWGYSEAFF	TGCGCCAGCCGGGACGTCTGGGGGTACTCTGAAGCTTTCTTT
TRBJ1-2	TRBV30	NA	NA	CAWSVLTEGYTF	TGTGCCTGGAGTGTACTGACAGAAGGCTACACCTTC
TRBJ1-1	TRBV6-6	NA	TRBD1	CASSLRQGPEAFF	TGTGCCAGCAGCCTAAGACAGGGCCCCGAAGCTTTCTTT
TRBJ1-5	TRBV19	NA	TRBD1	CASSIRLRQGTQPQHF	TGTGCCAGTAGTATTAGGCTCCGACAGGGCACTCAGCCCCAGCATTTT
TRBJ2-5	TRBV7-9	NA	NA	CASSGVVETQYF	TGTGCCAGCAGCGGAGTGGTGGAGACCCAGTACTTC
TRBJ1-1	TRBV2	NA	NA	CASKGRRKDTEAFF	TGTGCCAGCAAGGGTAGGCGAAAAGACACTGAAGCTTTCTTT